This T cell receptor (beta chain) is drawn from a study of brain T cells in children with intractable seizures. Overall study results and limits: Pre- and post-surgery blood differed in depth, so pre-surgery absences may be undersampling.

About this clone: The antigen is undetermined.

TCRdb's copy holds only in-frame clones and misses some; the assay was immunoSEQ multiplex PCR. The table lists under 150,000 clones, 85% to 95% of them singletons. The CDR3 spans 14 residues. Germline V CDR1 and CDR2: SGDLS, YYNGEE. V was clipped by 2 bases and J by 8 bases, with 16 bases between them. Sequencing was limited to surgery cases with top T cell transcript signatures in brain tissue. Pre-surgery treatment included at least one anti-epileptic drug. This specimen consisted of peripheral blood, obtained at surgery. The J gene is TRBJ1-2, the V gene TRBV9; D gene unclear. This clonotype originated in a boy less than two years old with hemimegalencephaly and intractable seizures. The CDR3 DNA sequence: TGTGCCAGCAGCGTTTCCCAAAGTCAGTACGGCTACACCTTC. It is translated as CASSVSQSQYGYTF. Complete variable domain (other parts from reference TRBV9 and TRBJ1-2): DSGVTQTPKHLITATGQRVTLRCSPRSGDLSVYWYQQSLDQGLQFLIQYYNGEERAKGNILERFSAQQFPDLHSELNLSSLELGDSALYFCASSVSQSQYGYTFGSGTRLTVV.